This is a list of T cell receptor beta chains from one sample in a study of shared clonotypes between healthy human individuals. The method was immunoSEQ multiplex PCR; TCRdb's version includes in-frame clones alone and lacks a portion of them. The sample carries about 870,000 clones, 92% recorded once. Specimen: naive CD8+ T cells sorted from blood. The receptors were sampled from a man younger than 40 in good health. CDR3s include the opening cysteine and the closing phenylalanine or tryptophan. The order of the fields is D gene, J gene, V gene, clone size, CDR3 DNA, CDR3 protein. A D gene is named only where the DNA matches it firmly. Rows give clone size only sometimes, using once, few, many, or a class for an expanded clone.

>TRBD2|TRBJ2-3|TRBV29-1|.
TGCAGCGTTGAAGATCCCCTAGCGGTCACAGATACGCAGTATTTT
CSVEDPLAVTDTQYF
>.|TRBJ2-2|TRBV6-1|.
TGTGCCAGCAGTCCCTCGGGGGGCGGACCCGGGGAGCTGTTTTTT
CASSPSGGGPGELFF
>.|TRBJ2-1|TRBV11-3|.
TGTGCCAGCAGCTTCGGAGGGCAATACTACAATGAGCAGTTCTTC
CASSFGGQYYNEQFF
>.|TRBJ1-1|TRBV19|.
TGTGCCAGTAGTATCGGCTGGAGGGGGAACTTAGAAGCTTTCTTT
CASSIGWRGNLEAFF
>.|TRBJ2-2|TRBV30|.
TGTGCCTGGAGGGTCCAGACGAACACCGGGGAGCTGTTTTTT
CAWRVQTNTGELFF
>.|TRBJ2-3|TRBV7-9|.
TGTGCCAGCACTCCACTTATCGTGGGGCCTATTTCAGATACGCAGTATTTT
CASTPLIVGPISDTQYF
>.|TRBJ1-4|TRBV9|.
TGTGCCAGTTGTCAGGGAGAGTATGCAACTAATGAAAAACTGTTTTTT
CASCQGEYATNEKLFF
>TRBD2|TRBJ2-7|TRBV19|once
TGTGCCAGTAGGCTTACTAGCGGGATACACGAGCAGTACTTC
CASRLTSGIHEQYF
>.|TRBJ2-7|TRBV6-6|once
TGTGCCAGCAGCCGAGACGTTTACGAGCAGTACTTC
CASSRDVYEQYF
>TRBD1|TRBJ1-5|TRBV15|.
TGTGCCACCAGCTACGCCCTCGGGACAGGGTTTAATCAGCCCCAGCATTTT
CATSYALGTGFNQPQHF
>TRBD1|TRBJ2-1|TRBV4-1|.
TGCGCCAGCAGCCAAGTAGGGGACAGCCCGTACAATGAGCAGTTCTTC
CASSQVGDSPYNEQFF
>.|TRBJ2-3|TRBV5-1|.
TGCGCCAGCAGCTTGGTGTTTTTCGGGTGGGGGGACACAGATACGCAGTATTTT
CASSLVFFGWGDTDTQYF
>.|TRBJ1-1|TRBV7-8|.
TGTGCCAGCAGCCACGGACCTGGGACTGAAGCTTTCTTT
CASSHGPGTEAFF
>TRBD2|TRBJ2-7|TRBV7-6|once
TGTGCCAGCAGCTTAGGCCCCGGCCTAGCGGGAGCCGAGCAGTACTTC
CASSLGPGLAGAEQYF
>TRBD2|TRBJ2-5|TRBV9|.
TGTGCCAGCAGCGATCGGCGGGAGGGCCGAGAGACCCAGTACTTC
CASSDRREGRETQYF
>TRBD2|TRBJ2-3|TRBV7-9|.
TGTGCCAGCAGCTTCACTAGCGGGATTACAGATACGCAGTATTTT
CASSFTSGITDTQYF
>TRBD1|TRBJ2-2|TRBV9|once
TGTGCCAGCAGCGACCTACTACAAAGGGGGCTAACCGGGGAGCTGTTTTTT
CASSDLLQRGLTGELFF
>.|TRBJ2-3|TRBV30|.
TGTGCCTGGAGTGTGGGGCCAGATACGCAGTATTTT
CAWSVGPDTQYF
>.|TRBJ2-2|TRBV15|.
TGTGCCACCAGCAGAGGAAAGAACACCGGGGAGCTGTTTTTT
CATSRGKNTGELFF
>TRBD2|TRBJ2-3|TRBV6-5|.
TGTGCCAGCAGTCCCCCTAGCGGGTTCACAGATACGCAGTATTTT
CASSPPSGFTDTQYF
>.|TRBJ2-6|TRBV5-8|.
TGTGCCAGCAGCTTGCAGGGTGGGGGACCTTCTGGGGCCAACGTCCTGACTTTC
CASSLQGGGPSGANVLTF
>TRBD1|TRBJ2-1|TRBV4-3|.
TGCGCCAGCAGCCAAGAGGACAGGGCAGACAATGAGCAGTTCTTC
CASSQEDRADNEQFF
>.|TRBJ2-5|TRBV11-2|.
TGTGCCAGCACCCAAGGAGGCGGGGTGGATTGGGAGACCCAGTACTTC
CASTQGGGVDWETQYF
>TRBD2|TRBJ2-2|TRBV28|.
TGTGCCAGCAGTTTCCACCGACTAGCAGAGCGCACCGGGGAGCTGTTTTTT
CASSFHRLAERTGELFF
>TRBD2|TRBJ2-7|TRBV7-9|.
TGTGCCAGCAGCTCAACGGGACTAGCGGGAGAAGGGGCACTCGAGCAGTACTTC
CASSSTGLAGEGALEQYF
>.|TRBJ2-1|TRBV10-3|.
TGTGCCATCAGTGAATTGAACACGGAGACGTTGTTCTTC
CAISELNTETLFF
>TRBD1|TRBJ2-3|TRBV12-5|once
TGTGCTAGCACCCAGGGGGCGGTCACAGATACGCAGTATTTT
CASTQGAVTDTQYF
>.|TRBJ2-2|TRBV18|.
TGTGCCAGCTCACCAACGGGGGGCCGAGGGGACACCGGGGAGCTGTTTTTT
CASSPTGGRGDTGELFF
>.|TRBJ2-3|TRBV11-2|.
TGTGCCAGCAGCTTTCTTCCCTACACAGATACGCAGTATTTT
CASSFLPYTDTQYF
>TRBD2|TRBJ2-7|TRBV5-4|.
TGTGCCAGCAGCTTGGGGCTAGCGGCAATCTACGAGCAGTACTTC
CASSLGLAAIYEQYF
>TRBD1|TRBJ1-2|TRBV11-2|.
TGTGCCAGCAGCCACGAACACACAGGGGTCAGTGGCTACACCTTC
CASSHEHTGVSGYTF
>TRBD2|TRBJ2-7|TRBV25-1|.
TGTGCCAGCAGTGAATTCGGGGGGAGGGACGAGCAGTACTTC
CASSEFGGRDEQYF
>.|TRBJ2-7|TRBV28|.
TGTGCCAGCAGTTTAATGGTAACAGGGCCGAGCTTCGAGCAGTACTTC
CASSLMVTGPSFEQYF
>.|TRBJ1-2|TRBV19|.
TGTGCCAGTAGTATAGCTCCACCGTCCTTTGGCTACACCTTC
CASSIAPPSFGYTF
>.|TRBJ1-3|TRBV6-6|.
TGTGCCAGCAGCGACAGGAGATTCTCTGGAAACACCATATATTTT
CASSDRRFSGNTIYF
>TRBD2|TRBJ2-3|TRBV4-3|.
TGCGCCAGCAGCCAAGAGTTAGCGGGAGGGGGAGGGGATACGCAGTATTTT
CASSQELAGGGGDTQYF
>TRBD1|TRBJ2-7|TRBV5-1|.
TGCGCCAGCAGCTTGGGGGACAGGGGCTTGGGGTACGAGCAGTACTTC
CASSLGDRGLGYEQYF
>TRBD1|TRBJ2-6|TRBV5-4|.
TGTGCCAGCAGCGACCTCACAGGGGGAACGCTTGCTGGGGCCAACGTCCTGACTTTC
CASSDLTGGTLAGANVLTF
>.|TRBJ1-1|TRBV4-3|.
TGCGCCAGCAGCCAAGATATTCTCACGGCGAACACTGAAGCTTTCTTT
CASSQDILTANTEAFF
>.|TRBJ2-3|TRBV27|.
TGTGCCAGCAGTTCGTTGCGGACCCTCCCGGATACGCAGTATTTT
CASSSLRTLPDTQYF
>TRBD1|TRBJ2-7|TRBV28|few
TGTGCCAGCAGTCCCTGGGACAGGGCAGGACACTCCTACGAGCAGTACTTC
CASSPWDRAGHSYEQYF
>TRBD2|TRBJ2-7|TRBV9|once
TGTGCCAGCAGCGCGCCCCGAAAAACGAAGACTAGCGGAAATTACGAGCAGTACTTC
CASSAPRKTKTSGNYEQYF